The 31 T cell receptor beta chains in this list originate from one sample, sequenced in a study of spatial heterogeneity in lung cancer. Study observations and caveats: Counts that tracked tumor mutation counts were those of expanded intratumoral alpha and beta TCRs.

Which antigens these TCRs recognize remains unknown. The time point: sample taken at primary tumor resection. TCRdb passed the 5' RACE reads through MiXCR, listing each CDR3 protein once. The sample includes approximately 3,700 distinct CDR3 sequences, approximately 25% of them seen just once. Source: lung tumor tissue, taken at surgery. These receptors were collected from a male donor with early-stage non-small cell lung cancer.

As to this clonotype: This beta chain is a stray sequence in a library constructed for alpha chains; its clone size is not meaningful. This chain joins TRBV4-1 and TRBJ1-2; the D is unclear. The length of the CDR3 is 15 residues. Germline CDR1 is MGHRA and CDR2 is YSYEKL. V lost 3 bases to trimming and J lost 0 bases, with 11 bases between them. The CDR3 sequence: CASSQKESANYGYTF. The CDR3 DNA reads TGCGCCAGCAGCCAGAAGGAGTCCGCTAACTATGGCTACACCTTC.

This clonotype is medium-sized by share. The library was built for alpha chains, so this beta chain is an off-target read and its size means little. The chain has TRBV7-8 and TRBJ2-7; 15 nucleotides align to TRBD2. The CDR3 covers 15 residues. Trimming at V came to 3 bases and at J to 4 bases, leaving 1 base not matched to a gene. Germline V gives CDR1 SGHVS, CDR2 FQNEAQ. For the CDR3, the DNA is TGTGCCAGCAGCTTGGGGACTAGCGGGAGGTACGAGCAGTACTTC. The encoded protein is CASSLGTSGRYEQYF.

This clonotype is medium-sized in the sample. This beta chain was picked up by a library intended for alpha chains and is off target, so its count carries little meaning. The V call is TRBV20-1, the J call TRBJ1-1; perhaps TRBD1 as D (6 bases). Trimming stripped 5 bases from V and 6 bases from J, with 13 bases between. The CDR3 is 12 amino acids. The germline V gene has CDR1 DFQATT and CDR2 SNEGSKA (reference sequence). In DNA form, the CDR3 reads TGCAGTGCTGAGGGGGTACGCGCTGAAGCTTTCTTT. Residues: CSAEGVRAEAFF.

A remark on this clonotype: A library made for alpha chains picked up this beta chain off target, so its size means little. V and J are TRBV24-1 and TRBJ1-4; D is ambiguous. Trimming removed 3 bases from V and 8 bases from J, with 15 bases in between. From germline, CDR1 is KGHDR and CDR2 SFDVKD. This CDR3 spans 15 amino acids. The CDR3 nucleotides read TGTGCCACCAGTGATCCCCAATCGTCTGCGGAAAAACTGTTTTTT. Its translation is CATSDPQSSAEKLFF.

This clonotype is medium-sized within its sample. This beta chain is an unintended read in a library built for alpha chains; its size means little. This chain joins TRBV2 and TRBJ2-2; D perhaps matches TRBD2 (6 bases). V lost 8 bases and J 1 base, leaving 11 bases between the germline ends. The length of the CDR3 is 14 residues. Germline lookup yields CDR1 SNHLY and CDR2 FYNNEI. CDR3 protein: CASWRGENTGELFF. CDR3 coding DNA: TGTGCCAGCTGGCGGGGCGAGAACACCGGGGAGCTGTTTTTT.

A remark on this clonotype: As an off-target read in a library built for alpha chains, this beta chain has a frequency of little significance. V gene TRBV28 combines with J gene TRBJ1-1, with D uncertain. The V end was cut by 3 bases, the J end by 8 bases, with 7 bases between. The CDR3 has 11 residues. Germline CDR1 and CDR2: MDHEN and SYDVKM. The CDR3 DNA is TGTGCCAGCAGTTTTCCCACAGAAGCTTTCTTT. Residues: CASSFPTEAFF.

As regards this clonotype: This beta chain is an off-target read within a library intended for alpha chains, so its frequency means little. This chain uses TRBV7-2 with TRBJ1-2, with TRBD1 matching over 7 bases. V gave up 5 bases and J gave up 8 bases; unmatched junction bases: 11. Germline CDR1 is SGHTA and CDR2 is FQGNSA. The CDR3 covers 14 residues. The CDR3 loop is CASSINPGGSGYTF. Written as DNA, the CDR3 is TGTGCCAGCAGCATCAACCCAGGGGGAAGCGGCTACACCTTC.

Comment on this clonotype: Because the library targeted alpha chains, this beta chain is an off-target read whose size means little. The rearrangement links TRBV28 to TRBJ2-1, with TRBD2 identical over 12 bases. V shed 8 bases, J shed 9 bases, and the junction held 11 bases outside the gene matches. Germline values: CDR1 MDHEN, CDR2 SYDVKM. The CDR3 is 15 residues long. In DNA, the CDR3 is TGTGCCAGCCGACCTCTAGCGGGAGGGCCGGGTGAGCAGTTCTTC. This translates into CASRPLAGGPGEQFF.

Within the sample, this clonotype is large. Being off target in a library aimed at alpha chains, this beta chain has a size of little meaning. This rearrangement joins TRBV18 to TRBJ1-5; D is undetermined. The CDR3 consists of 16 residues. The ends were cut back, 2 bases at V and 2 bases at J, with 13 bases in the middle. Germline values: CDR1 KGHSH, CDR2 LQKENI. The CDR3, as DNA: TGTGCCAGCTCACCAGGCCGGGTAGGCGGCAATCAGCCCCAGCATTTT. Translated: CASSPGRVGGNQPQHF.

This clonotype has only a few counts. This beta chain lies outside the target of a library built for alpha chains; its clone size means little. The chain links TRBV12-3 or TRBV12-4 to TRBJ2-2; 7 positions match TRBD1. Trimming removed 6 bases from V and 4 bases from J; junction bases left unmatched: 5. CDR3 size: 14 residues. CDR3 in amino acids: CASRGQAPTGELFF. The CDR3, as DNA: TGTGCCAGCAGAGGACAGGCGCCCACCGGGGAGCTGTTTTTT.

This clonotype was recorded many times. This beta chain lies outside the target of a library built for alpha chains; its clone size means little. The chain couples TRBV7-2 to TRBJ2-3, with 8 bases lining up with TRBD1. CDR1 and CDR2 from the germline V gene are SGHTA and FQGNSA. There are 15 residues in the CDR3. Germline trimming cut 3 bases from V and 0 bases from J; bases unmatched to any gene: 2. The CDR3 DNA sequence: TGTGCCAGCAGCTTCAGGACAGGGAGCACAGATACGCAGTATTTT. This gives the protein CASSFRTGSTDTQYF.

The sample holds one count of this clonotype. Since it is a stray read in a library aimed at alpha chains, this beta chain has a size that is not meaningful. In DNA form, the CDR3 reads TGTGCCAGCAGTTCCGGACAGGGGTTAAAGACCCAGTACTTC. It specifies CASSSGQGLKTQYF. The chain has TRBV6-5 and TRBJ2-5, with TRBD1 matching over 9 bases. The CDR3 is 14 amino acids. J was trimmed by 6 bases and V by 4 bases; bases with no gene match: 6. The germline V gene encodes CDR1 MNHEY and CDR2 SVGAGI.

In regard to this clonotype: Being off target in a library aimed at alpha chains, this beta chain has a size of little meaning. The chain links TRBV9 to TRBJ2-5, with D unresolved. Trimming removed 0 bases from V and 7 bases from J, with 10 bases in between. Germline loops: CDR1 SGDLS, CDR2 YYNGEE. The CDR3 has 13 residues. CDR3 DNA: TGTGCCAGCAGCGTAGCCGCCGGGTTGACCCAGTACTTC. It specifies CASSVAAGLTQYF.

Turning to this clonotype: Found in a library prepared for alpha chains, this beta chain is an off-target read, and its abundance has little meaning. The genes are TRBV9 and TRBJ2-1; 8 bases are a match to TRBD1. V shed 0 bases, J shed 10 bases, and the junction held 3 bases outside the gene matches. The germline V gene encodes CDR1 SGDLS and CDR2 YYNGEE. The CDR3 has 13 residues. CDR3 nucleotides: TGTGCCAGCAGCGTAGGGCGACAGGGGGAGCAGTTCTTC. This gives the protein CASSVGRQGEQFF.

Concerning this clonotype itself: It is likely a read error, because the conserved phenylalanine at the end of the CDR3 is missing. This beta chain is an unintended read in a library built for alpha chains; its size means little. The CDR3 sequence is CASGDASNQPQHL. DNA for the CDR3: TGTGCCAGCGGGGACGCTAGCAATCAGCCCCAGCATCTT. The rearrangement uses TRBV7-9 and TRBJ1-5; D is perhaps TRBD1 (5 bases). The germline CDR1 and CDR2 sequences are SEHNR and FQNEAQ (reference sequence). Trimming took 8 bases from V and 0 from J, leaving 8 bases between them. This CDR3 region has 13 residues.

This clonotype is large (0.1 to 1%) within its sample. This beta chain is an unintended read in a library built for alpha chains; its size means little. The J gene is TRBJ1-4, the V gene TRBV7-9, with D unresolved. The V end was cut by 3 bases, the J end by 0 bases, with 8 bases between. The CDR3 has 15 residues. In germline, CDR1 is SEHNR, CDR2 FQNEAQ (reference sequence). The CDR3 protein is CASSFPSTTNEKLFF. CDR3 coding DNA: TGTGCCAGCAGCTTCCCCTCTACAACTAATGAAAAACTGTTTTTT.

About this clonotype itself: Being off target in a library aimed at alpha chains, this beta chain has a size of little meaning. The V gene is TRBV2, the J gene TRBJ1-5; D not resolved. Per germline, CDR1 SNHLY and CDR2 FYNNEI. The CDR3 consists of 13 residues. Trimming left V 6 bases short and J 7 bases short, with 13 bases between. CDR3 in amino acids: CASRNSWVQPQHF. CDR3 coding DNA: TGTGCCAGCAGAAACAGCTGGGTCCAGCCCCAGCATTTT.

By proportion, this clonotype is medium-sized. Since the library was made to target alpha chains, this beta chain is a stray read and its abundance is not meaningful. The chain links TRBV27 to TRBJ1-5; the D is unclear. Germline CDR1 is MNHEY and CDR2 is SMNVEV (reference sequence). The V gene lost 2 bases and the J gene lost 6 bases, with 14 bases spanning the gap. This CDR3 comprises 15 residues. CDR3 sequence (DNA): TGTGCCAGCAGTTTAATTGGCCGTCCGAGTCAGCCCCAGCATTTT. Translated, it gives CASSLIGRPSQPQHF.

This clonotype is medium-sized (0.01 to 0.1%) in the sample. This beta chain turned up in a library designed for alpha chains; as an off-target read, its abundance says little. The CDR3 region is CASSFRRRGKDEQYF. The CDR3 nucleotides read TGTGCCAGTAGTTTCCGGCGGAGGGGTAAAGACGAGCAGTACTTC. The chain is built from TRBV19 and TRBJ2-7, with a possible D match to TRBD2 (6 bases). The ends were cut back, 5 bases at V and 5 bases at J, with 19 bases in the middle. The CDR3 runs to 15 residues. In germline, CDR1 is LNHDA, CDR2 SQIVND (reference sequence). The entire variable domain, with the rest obtained from reference TRBV19 and TRBJ2-7, is as follows: DGGITQSPKYLFRKEGQNVTLSCEQNLNHDAMYWYRQDPGQGLRLIYYSQIVNDFQKGDIAEGYSVSREKKESFPLTVTSAQKNPTAFYLCASSFRRRGKDEQYFGPGTRLTVT.

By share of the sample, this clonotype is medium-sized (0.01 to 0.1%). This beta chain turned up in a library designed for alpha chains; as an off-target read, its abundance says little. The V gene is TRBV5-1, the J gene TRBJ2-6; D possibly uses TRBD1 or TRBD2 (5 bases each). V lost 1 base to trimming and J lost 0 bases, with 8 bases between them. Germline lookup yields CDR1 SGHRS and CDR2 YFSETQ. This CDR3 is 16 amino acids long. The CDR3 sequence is CASSLPGTSGANVLTF. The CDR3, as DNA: TGCGCCAGCAGCTTGCCCGGGACCTCTGGGGCCAACGTCCTGACTTTC.

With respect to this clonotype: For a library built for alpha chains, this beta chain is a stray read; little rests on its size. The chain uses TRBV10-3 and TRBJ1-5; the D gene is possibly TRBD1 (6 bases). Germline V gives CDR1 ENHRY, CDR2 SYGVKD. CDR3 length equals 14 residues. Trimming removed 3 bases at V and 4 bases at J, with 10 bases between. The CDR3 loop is CAISDYRENQPQHF. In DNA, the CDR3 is TGTGCCATCAGTGACTACAGGGAGAATCAGCCCCAGCATTTT.

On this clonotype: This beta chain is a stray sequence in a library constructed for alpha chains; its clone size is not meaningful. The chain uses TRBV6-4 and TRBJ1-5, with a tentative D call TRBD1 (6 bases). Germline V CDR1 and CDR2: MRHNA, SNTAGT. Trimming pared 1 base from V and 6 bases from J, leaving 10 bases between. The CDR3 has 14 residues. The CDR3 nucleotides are TGTGCCAGCAGTGACTTCCCAGGGGCTCAGCCCCAGCATTTT. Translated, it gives CASSDFPGAQPQHF.

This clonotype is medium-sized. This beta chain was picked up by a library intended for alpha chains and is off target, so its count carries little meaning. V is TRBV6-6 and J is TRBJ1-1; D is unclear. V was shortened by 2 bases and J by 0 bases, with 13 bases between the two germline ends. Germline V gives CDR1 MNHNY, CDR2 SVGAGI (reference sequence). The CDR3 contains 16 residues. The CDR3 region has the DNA TGTGCCAGCAGTTACAACTCTCCAGGCGTGAACACTGAAGCTTTCTTT. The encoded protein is CASSYNSPGVNTEAFF.

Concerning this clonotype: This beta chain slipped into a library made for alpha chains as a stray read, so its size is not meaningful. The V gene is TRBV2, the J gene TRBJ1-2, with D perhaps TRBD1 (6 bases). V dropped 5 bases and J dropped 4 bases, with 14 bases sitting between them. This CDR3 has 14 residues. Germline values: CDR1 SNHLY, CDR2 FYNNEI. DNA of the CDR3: TGTGCCAGCAGTCCGGTCGGGGGCGGCTATGGCTACACCTTC. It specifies CASSPVGGGYGYTF.

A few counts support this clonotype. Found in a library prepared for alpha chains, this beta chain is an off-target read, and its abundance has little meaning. The CDR3 coding sequence is TGTGCCAGCAGCCAACTGGTATCGGGGGGCTACACCTTC. The encoded protein is CASSQLVSGGYTF. This chain joins TRBV14 and TRBJ1-2, with unresolved D. V gave up 2 bases and J gave up 8 bases, with 12 bases separating them. Germline V CDR1 and CDR2: SGHDN, FVKESK. The CDR3 length is 13 residues.

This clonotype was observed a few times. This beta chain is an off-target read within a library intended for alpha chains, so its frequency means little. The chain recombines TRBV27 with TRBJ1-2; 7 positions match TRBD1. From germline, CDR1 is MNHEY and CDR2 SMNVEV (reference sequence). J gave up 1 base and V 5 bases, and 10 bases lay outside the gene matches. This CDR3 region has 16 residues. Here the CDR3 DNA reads TGTGCCAGCAGTCCCAGGAGGGGGCTTTATAACTATGGCTACACCTTC. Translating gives CASSPRRGLYNYGYTF.

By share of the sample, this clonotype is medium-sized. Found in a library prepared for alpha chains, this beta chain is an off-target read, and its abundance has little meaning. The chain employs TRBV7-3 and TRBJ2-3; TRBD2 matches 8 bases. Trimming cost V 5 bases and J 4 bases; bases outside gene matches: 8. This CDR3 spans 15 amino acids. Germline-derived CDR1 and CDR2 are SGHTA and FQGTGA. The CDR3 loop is CASSHSGEGADTQYF. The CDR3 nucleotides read TGTGCCAGCAGCCATAGCGGGGAAGGGGCAGATACGCAGTATTTT.

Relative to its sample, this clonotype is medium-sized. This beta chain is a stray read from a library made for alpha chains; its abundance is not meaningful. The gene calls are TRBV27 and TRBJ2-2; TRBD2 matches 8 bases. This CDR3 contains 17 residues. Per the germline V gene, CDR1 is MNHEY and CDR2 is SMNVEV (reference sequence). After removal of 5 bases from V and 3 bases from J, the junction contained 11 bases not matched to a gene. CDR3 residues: CASSPSIRGGDTGELFF. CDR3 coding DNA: TGTGCCAGCAGTCCCTCCATCCGGGGGGGGGACACCGGGGAGCTGTTTTTT.

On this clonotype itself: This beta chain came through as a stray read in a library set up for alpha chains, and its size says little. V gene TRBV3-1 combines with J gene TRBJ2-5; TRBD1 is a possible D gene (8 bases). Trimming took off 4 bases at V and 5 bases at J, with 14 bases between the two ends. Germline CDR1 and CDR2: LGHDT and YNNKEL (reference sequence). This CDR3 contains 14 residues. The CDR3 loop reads CASSLTGEGETQYF. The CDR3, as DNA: TGTGCCAGCAGCCTGACAGGGGAGGGTGAGACCCAGTACTTC.

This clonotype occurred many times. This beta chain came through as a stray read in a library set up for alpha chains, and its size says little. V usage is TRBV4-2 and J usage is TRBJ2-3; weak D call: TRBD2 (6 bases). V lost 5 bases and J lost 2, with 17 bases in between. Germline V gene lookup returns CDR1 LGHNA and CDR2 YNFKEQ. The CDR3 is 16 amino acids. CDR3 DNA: TGTGCCAGCAGCACCGACGGGACTTCGTCCACAGATACGCAGTATTTT. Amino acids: CASSTDGTSSTDTQYF.

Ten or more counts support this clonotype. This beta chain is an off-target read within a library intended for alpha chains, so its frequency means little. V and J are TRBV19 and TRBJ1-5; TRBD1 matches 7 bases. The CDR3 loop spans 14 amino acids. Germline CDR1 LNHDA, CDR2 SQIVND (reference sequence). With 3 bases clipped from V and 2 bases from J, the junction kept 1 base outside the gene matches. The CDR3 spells CASSIGQGNQPQHF. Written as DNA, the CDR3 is TGTGCCAGTAGTATTGGACAGGGCAATCAGCCCCAGCATTTT.